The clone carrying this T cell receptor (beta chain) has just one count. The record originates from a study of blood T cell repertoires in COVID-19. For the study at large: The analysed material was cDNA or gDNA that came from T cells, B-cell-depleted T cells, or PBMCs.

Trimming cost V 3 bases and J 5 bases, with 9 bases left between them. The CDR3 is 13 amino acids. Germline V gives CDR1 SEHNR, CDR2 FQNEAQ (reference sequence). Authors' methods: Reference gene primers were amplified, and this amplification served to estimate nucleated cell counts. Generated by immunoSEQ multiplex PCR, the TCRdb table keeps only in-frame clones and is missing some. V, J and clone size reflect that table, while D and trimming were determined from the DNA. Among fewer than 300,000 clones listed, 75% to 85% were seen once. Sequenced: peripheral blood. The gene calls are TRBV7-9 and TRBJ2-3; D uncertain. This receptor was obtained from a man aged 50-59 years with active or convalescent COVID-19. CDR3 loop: CASSLSTRDTQYF. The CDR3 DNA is TGTGCCAGCAGCTTGTCCACGAGAGATACGCAGTATTTT.